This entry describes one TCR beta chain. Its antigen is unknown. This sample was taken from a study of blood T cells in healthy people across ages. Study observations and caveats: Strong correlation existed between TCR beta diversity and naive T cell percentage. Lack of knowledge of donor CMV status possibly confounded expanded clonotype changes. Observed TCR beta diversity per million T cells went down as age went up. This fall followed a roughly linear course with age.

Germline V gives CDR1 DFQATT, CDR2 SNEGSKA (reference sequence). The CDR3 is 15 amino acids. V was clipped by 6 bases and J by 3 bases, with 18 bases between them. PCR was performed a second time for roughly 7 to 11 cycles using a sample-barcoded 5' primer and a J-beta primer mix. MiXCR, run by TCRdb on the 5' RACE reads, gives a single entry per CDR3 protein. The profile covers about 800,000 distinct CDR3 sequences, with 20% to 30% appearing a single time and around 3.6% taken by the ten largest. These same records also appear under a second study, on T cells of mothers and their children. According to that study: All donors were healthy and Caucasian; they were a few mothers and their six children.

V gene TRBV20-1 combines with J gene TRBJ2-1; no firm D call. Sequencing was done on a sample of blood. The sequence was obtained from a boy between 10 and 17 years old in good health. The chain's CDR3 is CSAMGLRLHYNEQFF. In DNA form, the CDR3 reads TGCAGTGCCATGGGTTTGCGGCTCCACTACAATGAGCAGTTCTTC.